This is a list of T cell receptor beta chains from one sample in a study of OX40 agonist ivuxolimab in advanced cancers. Profiling relied on immunoSEQ multiplex PCR, and the TCRdb table lists in-frame clones only, not all of them. The repertoire holds roughly 46,000 clones, with 82% as singletons. Specimen: CD4+ or CD8+ T cells sorted from blood, collected in a trial of the OX40 agonist ivuxolimab. These receptors were collected from an adult with an advanced solid tumor such as melanoma, head and neck, liver or kidney cancer. Each CDR3 is given with its conserved first and last residue. Fields, in order: J gene, clone size, V gene, D gene, CDR3 protein, CDR3 DNA. The D gene is left open where the match is weak. A clone size is listed for some rows: how often the clone was seen (once, few, many), or a class if it is expanded.

J: TRBJ2-3; size: once; V: TRBV6-6; D: NA; CDR3: CVSSYFQGTDTQYF; DNA: TGTGTCAGCAGTTACTTTCAGGGCACAGATACGCAGTATTTT
J: TRBJ2-7; size: NA; V: TRBV7-9; D: NA; CDR3: CASSFPLGEQYF; DNA: TGTGCCAGCAGCTTTCCTCTGGGCGAGCAGTACTTC
J: TRBJ1-1; size: NA; V: TRBV5-4; D: NA; CDR3: CASSLARNTEAFF; DNA: TGTGCCAGCAGCTTAGCCAGAAACACTGAAGCTTTCTTT
J: TRBJ2-1; size: NA; V: TRBV6-4; D: TRBD2; CDR3: CASSRAGASYNEQFF; DNA: TGTGCCAGCAGTCGAGCGGGGGCTTCCTACAATGAGCAGTTCTTC
J: TRBJ2-5; size: NA; V: TRBV2; D: TRBD2; CDR3: CASSGNSGGAGETQYF; DNA: TGTGCCAGCAGTGGAAATAGCGGGGGGGCCGGGGAGACCCAGTACTTC
J: TRBJ1-5; size: NA; V: TRBV19; D: NA; CDR3: CASSVDGYSNQPQHF; DNA: TGTGCCAGTAGTGTGGACGGATATAGCAATCAGCCCCAGCATTTT
J: TRBJ1-4; size: NA; V: TRBV4-1; D: NA; CDR3: CASSQDQGSPHLSGKLFF; DNA: TGCGCCAGCAGCCAAGATCAGGGGTCTCCTCATTTGTCCGGAAAACTGTTTTTT
J: TRBJ1-3; size: few; V: TRBV7-3; D: NA; CDR3: CASIGLLPLSGNTIYF; DNA: TGTGCCAGCATCGGGCTCCTTCCCCTGTCTGGAAACACCATATATTTT
J: TRBJ1-1; size: few; V: TRBV15; D: TRBD1; CDR3: CATSRDPGGRTEAFF; DNA: TGTGCCACCAGCAGAGATCCAGGGGGTAGGACTGAAGCTTTCTTT
J: TRBJ1-1; size: NA; V: TRBV30; D: NA; CDR3: CAWSREVTEAFF; DNA: TGTGCCTGGAGTCGAGAGGTCACTGAAGCTTTCTTT
J: TRBJ2-2; size: few; V: TRBV25-1; D: NA; CDR3: CASRIWVTTGELFF; DNA: TGTGCCAGCAGGATTTGGGTGACCACCGGGGAGCTGTTTTTT